The next 9 T cell receptor beta chains were all read from a single sample in a study of T-cell reconstitution after alpha-beta-depleted transplantation in children. It was with unique molecular identifiers that the TCRbeta library was prepared. TCRdb passed the PCR reads through MiXCR, listing each CDR3 protein once. The sample carries roughly 590,000 distinct CDR3 sequences, approximately 16% recorded once. The specimen comprised PBMCs from the stem cell graft donor, sampled from the stem cell graft. The receptors here all came from a human donor who donated a stem cell graft to a child with acute myeloid leukemia.

This clonotype came up many times. The J gene is TRBJ2-1, the V gene TRBV12-3 or TRBV12-4, with D perhaps given as TRBD1 or TRBD2 (6 bases each). Trimming removed 8 bases at V and 6 bases at J, with 14 bases between. This CDR3 contains 13 residues. The CDR3 coding sequence is TGTGCCAGCGACCTAGGGGGGCGCAATGAGCAGTTCTTC. It translates to CASDLGGRNEQFF.

The V call is TRBV29-1, the J call TRBJ2-2; 9 bases are shared with TRBD1. This CDR3 has 15 amino acids. Per germline, CDR1 SQVTM and CDR2 ANQGSEA. Germline trimming cut 4 bases from V and 5 bases from J; bases unmatched to any gene: 8. CDR3 amino acids: CSVVGGTGRTGELFF. The CDR3 DNA follows: TGCAGCGTTGTCGGTGGGACAGGGCGAACCGGGGAGCTGTTTTTT.

The chain links TRBV12-3 or TRBV12-4 to TRBJ2-3; 8 bases are shared with TRBD1. The CDR3 runs 15 residues. With V trimmed by 5 bases and J by 4 bases, 8 bases remained unmatched. CDR3 in DNA: TGTGCCAGCAGTCGCAAGGACAGGGTAGCAGATACGCAGTATTTT. Translation gives CASSRKDRVADTQYF.

The rearrangement uses TRBV18 and TRBJ2-1; 8 nucleotides align to TRBD2. The J segment lost 4 bases and the V segment lost 3 bases, leaving 5 bases of the junction unmatched. CDR3 length equals 15 residues. CDR1 and CDR2 from the germline V gene are KGHSH and LQKENI. This CDR3 is CASSPEGLGYNEQFF. The CDR3 DNA reads as TGTGCCAGCTCACCTGAGGGACTAGGATACAATGAGCAGTTCTTC. Complete variable domain (other parts from reference TRBV18 and TRBJ2-1): NAGVMQNPRHLVRRRGQEARLRCSPMKGHSHVYWYRQLPEEGLKFMVYLQKENIIDESGMPKERFSAEFPKEGPSILRIQQVVRGDSAAYFCASSPEGLGYNEQFFGPGTRLTVL.

The chain has TRBV7-9 and TRBJ2-3; D call uncertain. This CDR3 is 14 amino acids long. Germline V lookup: CDR1 SEHNR, CDR2 FQNEAQ (reference sequence). V was cut by 1 base and J by 6 bases, with 11 bases left in between. The CDR3 sequence: CASSLGLRVDTQYF. In DNA form, the CDR3 reads TGTGCCAGCAGCTTAGGTCTCCGGGTTGATACGCAGTATTTT.

In this sample, this clonotype turned up many times. This chain uses TRBV7-9 with TRBJ2-7; D is perhaps TRBD1 or TRBD2 (5 bases each). The CDR3 length is 11 residues. Germline V lookup: CDR1 SEHNR, CDR2 FQNEAQ (reference sequence). V was shortened by 7 bases and J by 5 bases, with 9 bases between the two germline ends. The CDR3 protein is CASTQGDEQYF. DNA for the CDR3: TGTGCCAGCACCCAGGGAGACGAGCAGTACTTC. The whole variable domain, filled in from reference TRBV7-9 and TRBJ2-7, reads DTGVSQNPRHKITKRGQNVTFRCDPISEHNRLYWYRQTLGQGPEFLTYFQNEAQLEKSRLLSDRFSAERPKGSFSTLEIQRTEQGDSAMYLCASTQGDEQYFGPGTRLTVT.

The chain joins TRBV7-2 to TRBJ2-3; TRBD2 matches at 15 bases. The CDR3 covers 17 residues. Trimming at V came to 1 base and at J to 5 bases, leaving 4 bases not matched to a gene. CDR1 is SGHTA, CDR2 FQGNSA, per germline. In DNA, the CDR3 is TGTGCCAGCAGCTTAGGGACTAGCGGGGGGGCCAGAGATACGCAGTATTTT. Its translation is CASSLGTSGGARDTQYF.

In the case of this clonotype: Possible read error: a much larger clone is one base away. This chain links TRBV12-3 or TRBV12-4 with TRBJ1-1; D uncertain. This CDR3 comprises 14 residues. The CDR3 here is CASSLIEKNAEAFF. Written as DNA, the CDR3 is TGTGCCAGCAGTTTGATCGAGAAGAACGCTGAAGCTTTCTTT.

This clonotype showed up many times. The rearrangement joins TRBV20-1 to TRBJ2-1; TRBD1 aligns across 7 bases. The CDR3 runs to 13 residues. From germline, CDR1 is DFQATT and CDR2 SNEGSKA (reference sequence). V dropped 5 bases and J dropped 4; count of bases not matched to a gene: 5. In DNA form, the CDR3 reads TGCAGTGCTGCACAGGGGATTTACAATGAGCAGTTCTTC. Its translation: CSAAQGIYNEQFF.